This is a list of T cell receptor beta chains from one sample in a study of Tregs in tolerant kidney transplant recipients. Generated by immunoSEQ multiplex PCR, the TCRdb table keeps only in-frame clones and is missing some. This sample has about 120,000 clones, with roughly 93% found just once. The sample comprised CD4+ T cells from blood. The receptors were sampled from a human donor in good health. Both conserved end residues are part of each CDR3. A D gene is named only where the DNA matches it firmly.

J gene,V gene,D gene,CDR3 protein
TRBJ2-3,TRBV19,TRBD2,CATTRGGLTDTQYF
TRBJ2-2,TRBV10-1,TRBD2,CASSASGLAGLTGELFF
TRBJ1-1,TRBV6-1,NA,CASSGGPNTEAFF
TRBJ2-7,TRBV11-2,NA,CASSLTGYEQYF
TRBJ1-2,TRBV7-2,NA,CASSLGPLASYGYTF
TRBJ2-3,TRBV15,NA,CATSRDGGFGHTQYF
TRBJ1-2,TRBV6-1,NA,CASTRHPTYGYTF
TRBJ1-5,TRBV4-1,NA,CASSQVRQFYQPQHF
TRBJ2-2,TRBV18,NA,CASSPRLQGRGSGELFF
TRBJ1-2,TRBV5-1,NA,CASSPGTVLTNLGYTF
TRBJ2-1,TRBV7-9,NA,CASSLVSGGGHRTGNEQFF
TRBJ2-7,TRBV5-1,NA,CASSFTGSSYEQYF
TRBJ2-5,TRBV5-1,NA,CASSLLPQETQYF
TRBJ2-7,TRBV5-5,TRBD1,CASSLAGQGTYEQYF
TRBJ2-5,TRBV11-1,NA,CASSLRSVAETQYF
TRBJ2-2,TRBV4-2,NA,CASSQGSGETGELFF
TRBJ1-5,TRBV7-2,NA,CASSPNSYQPQHF
TRBJ2-2,TRBV5-4,NA,CASSPVVPSTGELFF
TRBJ1-2,TRBV5-6,TRBD1,CASSRWTGTNYGYTF
TRBJ2-7,TRBV2,TRBD1,CASRRQGDEQYF
TRBJ2-2,TRBV6-1,TRBD2,CASTGLAGTGELFF
TRBJ2-1,TRBV18,NA,CASSPLSMTSYNEQFF
TRBJ2-1,TRBV7-2,NA,CASSPYGGEQFF
TRBJ2-1,TRBV5-1,NA,CASSLREGANEQFF
TRBJ2-7,TRBV2,NA,CASSDVGSYEQYF
TRBJ2-3,TRBV11-3,NA,CASSSGLRERDTQYF
TRBJ1-3,TRBV18,NA,CASSPQGHTGNTIYF
TRBJ1-4,TRBV2,NA,CASSGTGMANEKLFF
TRBJ1-2,TRBV30,TRBD1,CAWRGQRYGYTF
TRBJ1-5,TRBV7-9,NA,CASSKGGQDQPQHF
TRBJ2-3,TRBV9,TRBD2,CASSGGTSGRGDTQYF
TRBJ2-3,TRBV9,NA,CASSALQDDTQYF
TRBJ2-1,TRBV7-2,NA,CASSLGLNNEQFF
TRBJ2-1,TRBV18,TRBD2,CASSQGLAGGYNEQFF
TRBJ1-5,TRBV19,TRBD1,CASTTQGNQPQHF
TRBJ1-1,TRBV5-1,NA,CASRFILNTEAFF
TRBJ2-2,TRBV7-3,NA,CASSLTGGDTGELFF
TRBJ1-5,TRBV19,NA,CASSGRVGQPQHF
TRBJ2-7,TRBV7-9,NA,CASSKERGSYEQYF
TRBJ2-3,TRBV6-1,NA,CASSVGTDTQYF
TRBJ1-6,TRBV29-1,NA,CSVDLGNGSPLHF
TRBJ1-5,TRBV15,NA,CATSSPGTLYSNQPQHF
TRBJ2-5,TRBV19,TRBD2,CASSSPTSGSRETQYF
TRBJ1-4,TRBV7-6,TRBD1,CASSLSVGQGGEKLFF
TRBJ1-2,TRBV4-1,NA,CASSVGGASYGYTF
TRBJ2-7,TRBV27,NA,CASSLRWGSRYEQYF
TRBJ2-7,TRBV11-2,NA,CASSLIATYEQYF
TRBJ1-4,TRBV18,NA,CASSPWGSGTTNEKLFF
TRBJ1-4,TRBV7-9,NA,CASSLDRRGPGEKLFF
TRBJ1-5,TRBV15,NA,CATSADRIRNQPQHF
TRBJ2-7,TRBV5-1,TRBD1,CASSSRRTGISSEQYF
TRBJ2-2,TRBV7-6,NA,CASRPGLRTGELFF
TRBJ1-1,TRBV5-1,NA,CASSSRANTEAFF
TRBJ1-2,TRBV6-6,NA,CASSYQRGRQGYGYTF
TRBJ2-3,TRBV5-1,TRBD1,CASSLGTGQDTQYF
TRBJ2-7,TRBV6-1,TRBD2,CASSERANSGRVYEQYF